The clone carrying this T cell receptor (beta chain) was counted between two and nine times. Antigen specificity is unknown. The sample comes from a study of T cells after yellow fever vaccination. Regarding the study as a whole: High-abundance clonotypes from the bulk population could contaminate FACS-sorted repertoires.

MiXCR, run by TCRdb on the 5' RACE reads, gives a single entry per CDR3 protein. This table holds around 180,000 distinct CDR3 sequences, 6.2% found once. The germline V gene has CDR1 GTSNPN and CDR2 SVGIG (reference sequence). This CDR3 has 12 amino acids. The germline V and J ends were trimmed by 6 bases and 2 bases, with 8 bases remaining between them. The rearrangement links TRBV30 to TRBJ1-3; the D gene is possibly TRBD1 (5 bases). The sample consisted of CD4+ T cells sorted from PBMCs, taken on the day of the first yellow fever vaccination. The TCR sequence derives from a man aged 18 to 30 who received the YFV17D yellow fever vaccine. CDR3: CACYRPGNTIYF. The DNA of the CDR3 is TGTGCCTGTTACAGGCCTGGAAACACCATATATTTT. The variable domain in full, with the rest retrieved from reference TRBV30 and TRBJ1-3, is SQTIHQWPATLVQPVGSPLSLECTVEGTSNPNLYWYRQAAGRGLQLLFYSVGIGQISSEVPQNLSASRPQDRQFILSSKKLLLSDSGFYLCACYRPGNTIYFGEGSWLTVV.